This TCR beta chain was obtained from a study of shared clonotypes between healthy human individuals. Findings of the study overall: Tissues were not sampled, only blood, and their repertoires likely differ. Researchers found naive subsets generally carried larger estimated richness than memory subsets. Shared clonotypes: roughly 4.5% naive CD4, around 3.4% naive CD8, about 2.5% memory CD4, over 0.3% memory CD8.

Trimming shortened V by 4 bases and J by 8 bases, and 12 bases separated the two germline ends. The germline gives CDR1 SGDLS, CDR2 YYNGEE. The CDR3 has 13 residues. A word on this clone: As yet, its antigen is unknown.

Sorted subsets were amplified in replicate PCRs using about 210 ng DNA, about 30,000 T cell genomes. Here immunoSEQ multiplex PCR was the method, and the copy in TCRdb shows in-frame clones only, minus some. The sample has roughly 1,000,000 clones; roughly 74% are singletons. The chain carries TRBV9 and TRBJ2-2, with D perhaps TRBD1 or TRBD2 (5 bases each). The TCR sequence derives from a man aged 18 to 29 in good health. Some clones in this sample may be carry-over from other donors' samples. Sequences were obtained from memory CD4+ T cells from PBMCs. The sample's subset: CD45RA-negative fraction. CDR3 DNA sequence: TGTGCCAGCAGCCGGGACCCAGATGGGGAGCTGTTTTTT. Residues: CASSRDPDGELFF.